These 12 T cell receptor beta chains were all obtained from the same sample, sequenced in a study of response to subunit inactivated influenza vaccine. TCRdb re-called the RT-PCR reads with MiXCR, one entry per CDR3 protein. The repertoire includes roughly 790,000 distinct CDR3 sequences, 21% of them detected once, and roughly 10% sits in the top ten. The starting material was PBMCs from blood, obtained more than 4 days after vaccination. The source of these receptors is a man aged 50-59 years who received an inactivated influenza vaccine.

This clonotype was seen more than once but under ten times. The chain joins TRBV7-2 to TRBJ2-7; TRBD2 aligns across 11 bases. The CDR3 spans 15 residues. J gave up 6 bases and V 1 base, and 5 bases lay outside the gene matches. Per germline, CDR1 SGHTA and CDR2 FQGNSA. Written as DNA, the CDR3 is TGTGCCAGCAGCTTAGAGGCACTAGCGGGAGCCGAGCAGTACTTC. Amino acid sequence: CASSLEALAGAEQYF.

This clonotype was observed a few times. The CDR3 protein is CASRETSINEQFF. Here the CDR3 DNA reads TGTGCCAGCAGGGAGACTAGCATAAATGAGCAGTTCTTC. The gene calls are TRBV6-1 and TRBJ2-1; TRBD2 aligns across 7 bases. Per the germline V gene, CDR1 is MNHNS and CDR2 is SASEGT. With V trimmed by 6 bases and J by 7 bases, 6 bases remained unmatched. CDR3 size: 13 residues.

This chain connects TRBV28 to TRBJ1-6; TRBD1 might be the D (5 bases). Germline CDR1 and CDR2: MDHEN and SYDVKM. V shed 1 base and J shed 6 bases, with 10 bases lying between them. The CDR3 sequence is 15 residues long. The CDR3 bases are TGTGCCAGCAGTTTATTTCGGGGCGCTAATTCACCCCTCCACTTT. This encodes CASSLFRGANSPLHF.

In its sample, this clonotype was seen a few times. CDR3 DNA sequence: TGCAGTGCTAGTATGAATAACCGGGACAGGGTAGGCAATCAGCCCCAGCATTTT. Protein: CSASMNNRDRVGNQPQHF. The chain is built from TRBV20-1 and TRBJ1-5; 9 bases map to TRBD1. The germline gives CDR1 DFQATT, CDR2 SNEGSKA (reference sequence). This CDR3 is 18 amino acids long. J lost 2 bases, V lost 3 bases, and 14 bases had no gene match.

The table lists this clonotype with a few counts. The CDR3 protein is CASSQVQALNEKLFF. CDR3 sequence (DNA): TGCGCCAGCAGCCAAGTCCAGGCGCTAAATGAAAAACTGTTTTTT. V is TRBV4-3 and J is TRBJ1-4; D is unresolved. The CDR3 sequence is 15 residues long. Germline V gives CDR1 LGHNA, CDR2 YSLEER. The V gene lost 1 base and the J gene lost 5 bases, with 11 bases spanning the gap.

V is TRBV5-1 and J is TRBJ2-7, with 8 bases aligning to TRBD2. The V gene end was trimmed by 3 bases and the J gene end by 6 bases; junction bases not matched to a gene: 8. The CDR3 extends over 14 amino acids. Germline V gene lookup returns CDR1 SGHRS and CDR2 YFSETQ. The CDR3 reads CASSSGGVVGEQYF. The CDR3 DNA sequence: TGCGCCAGCAGCTCGGGGGGGGTCGTTGGCGAGCAGTACTTC.

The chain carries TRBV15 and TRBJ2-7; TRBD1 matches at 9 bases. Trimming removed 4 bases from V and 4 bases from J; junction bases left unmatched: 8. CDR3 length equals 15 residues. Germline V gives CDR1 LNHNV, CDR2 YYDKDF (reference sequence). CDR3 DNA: TGTGCCACCAGCATGTGGGACAGGGCTATTTACGAGCAGTACTTC. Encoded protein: CATSMWDRAIYEQYF.

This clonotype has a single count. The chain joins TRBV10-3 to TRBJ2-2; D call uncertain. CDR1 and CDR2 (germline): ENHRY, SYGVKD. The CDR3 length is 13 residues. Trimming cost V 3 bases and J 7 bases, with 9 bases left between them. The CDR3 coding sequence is TGTGCCATCAGTGAAATGTCCGGCGGGGAGCTGTTTTTT. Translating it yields CAISEMSGGELFF.

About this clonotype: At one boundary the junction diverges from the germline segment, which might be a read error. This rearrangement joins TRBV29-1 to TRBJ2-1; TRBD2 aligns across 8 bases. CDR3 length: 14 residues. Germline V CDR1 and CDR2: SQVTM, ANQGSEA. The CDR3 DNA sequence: TGCGGCGTTGGTCGGGGGGGCCAGTACAATGAGCAGTTCTTC. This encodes CGVGRGGQYNEQFF.

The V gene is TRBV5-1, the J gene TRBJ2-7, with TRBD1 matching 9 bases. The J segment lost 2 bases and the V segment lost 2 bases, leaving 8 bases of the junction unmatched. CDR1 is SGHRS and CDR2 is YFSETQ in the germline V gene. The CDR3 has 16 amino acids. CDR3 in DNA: TGCGCCAGCAGCTTCGTAATACAGGGGGCGGCCTACGAGCAGTACTTC. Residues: CASSFVIQGAAYEQYF.

CDR3 DNA sequence: TGCGCCAGCAGCTTGGTCGGGGGCCGGAGCACTGAAGCTTTCTTT. Translation gives CASSLVGGRSTEAFF. The rearrangement joins TRBV5-1 to TRBJ1-1; tentative D call: TRBD1 (6 bases). The germline CDR1 and CDR2 sequences are SGHRS and YFSETQ. V was clipped by 0 bases and J by 4 bases, with 13 bases between them. CDR3 length equals 15 residues. The variable domain in full, completed from reference TRBV5-1 and TRBJ1-1, reads KAGVTQTPRYLIKTRGQQVTLSCSPISGHRSVSWYQQTPGQGLQFLFEYFSETQRNKGNFPGRFSGRQFSNSRSEMNVSTLELGDSALYLCASSLVGGRSTEAFFGQGTRLTVV.

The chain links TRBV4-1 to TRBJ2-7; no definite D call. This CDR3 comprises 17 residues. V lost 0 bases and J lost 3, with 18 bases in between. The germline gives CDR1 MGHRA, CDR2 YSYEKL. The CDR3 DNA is TGCGCCAGCAGCCAAGAGCAGATCAGAAGAGGCTACTACGAGCAGTACTTC. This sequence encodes CASSQEQIRRGYYEQYF.